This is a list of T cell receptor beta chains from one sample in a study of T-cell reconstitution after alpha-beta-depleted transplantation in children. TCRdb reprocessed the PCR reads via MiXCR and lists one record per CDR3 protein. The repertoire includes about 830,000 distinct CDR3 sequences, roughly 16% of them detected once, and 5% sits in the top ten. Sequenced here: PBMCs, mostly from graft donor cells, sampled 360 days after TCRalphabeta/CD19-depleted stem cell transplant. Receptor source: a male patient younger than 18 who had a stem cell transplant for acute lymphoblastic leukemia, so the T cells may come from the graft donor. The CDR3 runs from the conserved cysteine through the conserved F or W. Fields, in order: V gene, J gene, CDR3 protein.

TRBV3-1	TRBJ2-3	CASSQGAAAGEDTQYF
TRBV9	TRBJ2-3	CASSVLGSTDTQYF
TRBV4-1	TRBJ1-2	CASSLDLANYGYTF
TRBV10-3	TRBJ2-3	CAISGDRTGVTDTQYF
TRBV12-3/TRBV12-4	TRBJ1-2	CASSVATGRDIFRGYTF
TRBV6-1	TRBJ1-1	CASSELQGLGAFF
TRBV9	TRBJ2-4	CASSPHPGQLKNIQYF
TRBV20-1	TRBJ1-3	CSARTQGRGPPGNTIYF
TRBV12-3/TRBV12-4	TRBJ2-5	CASSLGDGQETQYF
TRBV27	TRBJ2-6	CASFRDYPSGANVLTF
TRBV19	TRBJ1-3	CASQSPGNTIYF
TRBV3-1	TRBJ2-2	CASRRGSGTNTGELFF
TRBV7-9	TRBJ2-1	CASSILGRGEQFF
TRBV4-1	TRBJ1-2	CASSQGGEGRYGYTF
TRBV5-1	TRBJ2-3	CASSKPGLAGGSTDTQYF
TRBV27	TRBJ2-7	CASSLRGQGTYEQYF
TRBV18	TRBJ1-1	CASSPPGAGTGLPEAFF
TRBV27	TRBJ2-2	CASSLGRESSIWLGGELFF
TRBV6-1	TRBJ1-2	CASSRYKANGYTF
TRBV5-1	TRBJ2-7	CASSSRRGGSEQYF
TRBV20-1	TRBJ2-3	CSARSDASDTQYF
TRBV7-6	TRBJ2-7	CASSSHGYEQYF